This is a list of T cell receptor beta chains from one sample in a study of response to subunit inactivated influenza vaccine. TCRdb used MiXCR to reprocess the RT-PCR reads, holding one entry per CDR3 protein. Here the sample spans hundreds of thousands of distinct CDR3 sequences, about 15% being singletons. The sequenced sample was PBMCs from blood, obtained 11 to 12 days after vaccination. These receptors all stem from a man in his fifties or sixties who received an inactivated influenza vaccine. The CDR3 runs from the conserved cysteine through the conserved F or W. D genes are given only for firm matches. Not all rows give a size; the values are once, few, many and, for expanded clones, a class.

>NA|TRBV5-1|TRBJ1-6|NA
CASSGGNLHSPLHF
TGCGCCAGCAGCGGGGGCAATCTACATTCACCCCTCCACTTT
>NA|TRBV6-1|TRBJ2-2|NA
CASTSGGLGAGELFF
TGTGCCAGCACCTCGGGCGGTCTTGGGGCCGGGGAGCTGTTTTTT
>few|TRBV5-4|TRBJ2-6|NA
CASSFPIGRVNSGANVLTF
TGTGCCAGCAGCTTCCCAATTGGTCGAGTAAACTCTGGGGCCAACGTCCTGACTTTC
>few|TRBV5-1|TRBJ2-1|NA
CASSIRQDWGDNEQFF
TGCGCCAGCAGCATTAGACAGGACTGGGGAGACAATGAGCAGTTCTTC
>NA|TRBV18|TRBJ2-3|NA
CASSPGLITDTQYF
TGTGCCAGCTCACCTGGACTCATCACAGATACGCAGTATTTT
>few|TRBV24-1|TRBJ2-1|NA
CATSDFLGGPYNEQFF
TGTGCCACCAGTGATTTTTTGGGGGGTCCTTACAATGAGCAGTTCTTC
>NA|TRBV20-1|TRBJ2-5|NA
CSADRQRQETQYF
TGCAGTGCGGACCGACAGAGACAAGAGACCCAGTACTTC
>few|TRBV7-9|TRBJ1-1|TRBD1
CASSTSDRASTEAFF
TGTGCCAGCAGCACCTCGGACAGGGCGAGCACTGAAGCTTTCTTT
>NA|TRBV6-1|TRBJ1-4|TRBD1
CASRMGQSATNEKLFF
TGTGCCAGCAGGATGGGACAGAGTGCAACTAATGAAAAACTGTTTTTT
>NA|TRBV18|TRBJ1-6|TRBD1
CASSPGQGMGTPLHF
TGTGCCAGCTCGCCGGGACAGGGGATGGGAACACCCCTCCACTTT
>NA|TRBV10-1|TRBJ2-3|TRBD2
CASSESRGGTDTQYF
TGCGCCAGCAGTGAGTCTCGGGGAGGGACAGATACGCAGTATTTT
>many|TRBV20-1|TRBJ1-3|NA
CSARVTGMNSGNTIYF
TGCAGTGCTAGAGTAACAGGGATGAACTCTGGAAACACCATATATTTT
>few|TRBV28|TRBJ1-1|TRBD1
CASSFFRGRTEAFF
TGTGCCAGCAGTTTTTTCAGGGGGCGGACTGAAGCTTTCTTT
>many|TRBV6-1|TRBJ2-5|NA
CASSEDGLQETQYF
TGTGCCAGCAGTGAAGACGGTTTGCAAGAGACCCAGTACTTC
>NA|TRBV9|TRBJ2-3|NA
CASSVVSVTDTQYF
TGTGCCAGCAGCGTAGTGTCAGTCACAGATACGCAGTATTTT
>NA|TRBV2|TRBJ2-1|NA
CASTRGNNEQFF
TGTGCCAGCACCCGAGGAAACAATGAGCAGTTCTTC
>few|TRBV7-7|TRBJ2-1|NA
CASSFRKRGLPGNEQFF
TGTGCTAGCAGCTTTAGAAAGCGCGGGCTCCCAGGCAATGAGCAGTTCTTC
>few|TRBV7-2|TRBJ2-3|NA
CASSLTGTAVNTQYF
TGTGCCAGCAGCCTAACCGGGACTGCCGTAAATACGCAGTATTTT
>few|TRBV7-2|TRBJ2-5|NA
CASRKILVETQYF
TGTGCCAGCAGGAAGATACTTGTAGAGACCCAGTACTTC
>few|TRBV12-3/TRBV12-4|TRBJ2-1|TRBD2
CASSFRGGALNEQFF
TGTGCCAGCAGTTTCCGCGGGGGAGCCCTCAATGAGCAGTTCTTC
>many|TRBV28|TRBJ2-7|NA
CASSPDGNSYEQYF
TGTGCCAGCAGTCCGGACGGTAACTCCTACGAGCAGTACTTC
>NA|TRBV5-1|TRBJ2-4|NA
CASSLHGDIQYF
TGCGCCAGCAGCTTGCATGGGGACATTCAGTACTTC
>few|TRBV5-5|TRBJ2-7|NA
CASSLSRNRISYEQYF
TGTGCCAGCAGCTTGAGTCGTAACCGGATCTCCTACGAGCAGTACTTC
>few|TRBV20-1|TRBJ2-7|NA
CSASLRRRSSYEQYF
TGCAGTGCTAGTTTACGCAGGCGAAGCTCCTACGAGCAGTACTTC
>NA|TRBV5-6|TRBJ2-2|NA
CASSSLTWTGELFF
TGTGCCAGCAGCTCCCTTACATGGACCGGGGAGCTGTTTTTT
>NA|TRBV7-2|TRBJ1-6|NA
CASSLEGPVDSPLHF
TGTGCCAGCAGCTTAGAGGGGCCAGTCGATTCACCCCTCCACTTT
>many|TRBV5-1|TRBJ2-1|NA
CASSDRTGRANEQFF
TGCGCCAGCAGCGATAGGACAGGGAGGGCCAATGAGCAGTTCTTC
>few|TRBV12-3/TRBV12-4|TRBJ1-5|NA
CASSLWGSKYQPQHF
TGTGCCAGCAGTTTATGGGGCAGCAAGTATCAGCCCCAGCATTTT
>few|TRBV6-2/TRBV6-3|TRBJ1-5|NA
CASSLSLGAPTSGNQPQHF
TGTGCCAGCAGCCTATCTTTAGGGGCACCTACCTCGGGGAATCAGCCCCAGCATTTT
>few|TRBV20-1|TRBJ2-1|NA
CSAKGQTPRNEQFF
TGCAGTGCTAAAGGACAGACCCCTCGCAATGAGCAGTTCTTC
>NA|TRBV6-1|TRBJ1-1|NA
CASSRRRENTEAFF
TGTGCCAGCAGCCGTCGCAGGGAGAACACTGAAGCTTTCTTT
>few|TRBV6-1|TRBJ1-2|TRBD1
CASSGRGTANHYGYTF
TGTGCCAGCAGTGGGCGCGGGACAGCGAATCACTATGGCTACACCTTC
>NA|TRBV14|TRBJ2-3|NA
CASSHTGRGLDTQYF
TGTGCCAGCAGCCACACCGGCAGGGGCCTTGATACGCAGTATTTT
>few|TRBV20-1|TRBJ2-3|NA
CSARDLWRGPTDTQYF
TGCAGTGCTAGAGATTTATGGCGGGGACCCACAGATACGCAGTATTTT
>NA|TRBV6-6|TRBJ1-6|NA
CASRRENSPLHF
TGTGCCAGCAGGCGGGAGAATTCACCCCTCCACTTT
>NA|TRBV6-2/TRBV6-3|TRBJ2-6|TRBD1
CATQSRDRVTGANVLTF
TGTGCCACACAGTCCCGGGACAGGGTAACTGGGGCCAACGTCCTGACTTTC
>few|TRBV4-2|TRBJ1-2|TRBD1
CASSQALGGIGNYGYTF
TGTGCCAGCAGCCAAGCCTTAGGGGGCATTGGGAACTATGGCTACACCTTC
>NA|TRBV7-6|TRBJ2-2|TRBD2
CASSLDTSGIANTGELFF
TGTGCCAGCAGCTTAGATACTAGCGGGATTGCGAACACCGGGGAGCTGTTTTTT
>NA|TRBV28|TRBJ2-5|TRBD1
CASSLPTGEEETQYF
TGTGCCAGCAGTTTACCGACAGGGGAGGAGGAGACCCAGTACTTC
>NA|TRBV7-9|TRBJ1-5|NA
CASRGGGNQPQHF
TGTGCCAGCCGTGGGGGGGGCAATCAGCCCCAGCATTTT
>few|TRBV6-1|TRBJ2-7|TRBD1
CASSRTGSSYEQYF
TGTGCCAGCAGTCGGACAGGTTCCTCCTACGAGCAGTACTTC
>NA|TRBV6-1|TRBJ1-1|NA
CASSEGGLNTEAFF
TGTGCCAGCAGCGAGGGGGGGTTGAACACTGAAGCTTTCTTT
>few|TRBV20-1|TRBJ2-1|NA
CSARMGDAYNEQFF
TGCAGTGCTAGAATGGGGGACGCCTACAATGAGCAGTTCTTC
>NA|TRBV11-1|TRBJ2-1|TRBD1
CASIRRQGTNNEQFF
TGTGCCAGCATACGCCGACAGGGGACCAACAATGAGCAGTTCTTC
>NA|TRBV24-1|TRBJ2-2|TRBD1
CATSDARTGNTGELFF
TGTGCCACCAGTGATGCAAGGACAGGGAACACCGGGGAGCTGTTTTTT
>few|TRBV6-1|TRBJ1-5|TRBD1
CASTRDSYSNQPQHF
TGTGCCAGCACCAGGGACAGCTATAGCAATCAGCCCCAGCATTTT
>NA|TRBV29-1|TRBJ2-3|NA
CSVAQGSTDTQYF
TGCAGCGTTGCGCAGGGCTCAACAGATACGCAGTATTTT
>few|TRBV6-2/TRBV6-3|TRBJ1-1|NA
CASSSRQNTEAFF
TGTGCCAGCAGTTCGCGACAGAACACTGAAGCTTTCTTT
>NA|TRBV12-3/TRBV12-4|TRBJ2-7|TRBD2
CASSFGGVPYEQYF
TGTGCCAGCAGTTTTGGGGGGGTTCCCTACGAGCAGTACTTC
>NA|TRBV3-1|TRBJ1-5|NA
CASSQGYPGGNQPQHF
TGTGCCAGCAGCCAAGGTTATCCAGGAGGGAATCAGCCCCAGCATTTT
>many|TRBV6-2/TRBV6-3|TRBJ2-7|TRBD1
CASSSTGTYEQYF
TGTGCCAGCAGTTCGACAGGGACCTACGAGCAGTACTTC
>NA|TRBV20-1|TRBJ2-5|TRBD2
CSATGLAMETQYF
TGCAGTGCGACGGGACTAGCTATGGAGACCCAGTACTTC